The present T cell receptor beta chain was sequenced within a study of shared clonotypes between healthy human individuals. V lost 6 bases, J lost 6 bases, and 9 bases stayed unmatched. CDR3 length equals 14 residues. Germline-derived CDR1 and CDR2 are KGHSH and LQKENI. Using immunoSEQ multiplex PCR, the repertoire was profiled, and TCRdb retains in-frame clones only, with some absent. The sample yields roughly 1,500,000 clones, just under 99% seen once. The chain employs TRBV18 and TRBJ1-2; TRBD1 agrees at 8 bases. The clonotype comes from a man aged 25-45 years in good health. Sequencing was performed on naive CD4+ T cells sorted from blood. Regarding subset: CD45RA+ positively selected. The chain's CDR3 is CASSPDRENHGYTF. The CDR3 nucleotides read TGTGCCAGCTCGCCGGACAGGGAGAATCATGGCTACACCTTC.